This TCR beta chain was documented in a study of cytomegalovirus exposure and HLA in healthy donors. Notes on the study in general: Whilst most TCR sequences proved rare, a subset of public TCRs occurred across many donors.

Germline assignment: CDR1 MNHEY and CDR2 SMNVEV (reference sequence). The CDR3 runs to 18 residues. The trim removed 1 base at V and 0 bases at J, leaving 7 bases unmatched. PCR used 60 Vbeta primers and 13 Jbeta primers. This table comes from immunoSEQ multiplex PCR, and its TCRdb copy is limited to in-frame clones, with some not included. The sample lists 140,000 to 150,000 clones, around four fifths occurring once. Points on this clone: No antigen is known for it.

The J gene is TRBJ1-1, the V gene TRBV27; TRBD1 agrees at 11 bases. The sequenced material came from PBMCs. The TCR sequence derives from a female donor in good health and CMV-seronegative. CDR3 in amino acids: CASSLFGTGGWVNTEAFF. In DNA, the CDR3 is TGTGCCAGCAGTTTATTCGGGACAGGGGGTTGGGTGAACACTGAAGCTTTCTTT.